Listed below are T cell receptor beta chains from one sample, sequenced in a study of T cell responses to AZD1222 COVID-19 vaccine. Here immunoSEQ multiplex PCR was the method, and the copy in TCRdb shows in-frame clones only, minus some. Of roughly 200,000 clones listed, roughly nine tenths are singletons. The sequenced sample was peripheral blood, obtained 28 days after the second AZD1222 dose. All receptors come from an adult who received the AZD1222 COVID-19 vaccine. CDR3s include the opening cysteine and the closing phenylalanine or tryptophan. The D gene is left open where the match is weak. Size is omitted from some rows. Given values are once, few, many or a class for expanded clones.

TRBJ1-1 - - TRBV7-8 CASSRQGRQAFF TGTGCCAGCAGCCGCCAGGGTCGGCAAGCTTTCTTT
TRBJ1-2 - - TRBV28 CASSLGARGSRGYGYTF TGTGCCAGCAGTCTGGGGGCCCGCGGATCTAGGGGCTATGGCTACACCTTC
TRBJ2-1 TRBD2 once TRBV9 CASSTNSGGGDEQFF TGTGCCAGCAGCACTAACAGTGGGGGAGGGGATGAGCAGTTCTTC
TRBJ1-3 - - TRBV7-3 CASSLSGAGNTIYF TGTGCCAGCAGCCTATCGGGGGCTGGAAACACCATATATTTT
TRBJ1-3 - - TRBV6-5 CASSPRSSGNTIYF TGTGCCAGCAGTCCACGTAGCTCTGGAAACACCATATATTTT
TRBJ2-1 TRBD1 - TRBV13 CASRFDRGHEQFF TGTGCCAGCAGATTTGACAGGGGGCATGAGCAGTTCTTC
TRBJ1-5 - once TRBV7-9 CASSNSEANQPQHF TGTGCCAGCAGCAATAGTGAGGCCAATCAGCCCCAGCATTTT
TRBJ1-3 - - TRBV4-1 CASSQLTEGNTIYF TGCGCCAGCAGCCAACTGACGGAAGGAAACACCATATATTTT
TRBJ2-3 - - TRBV18 CASSPPVTDTQYF TGTGCCAGCTCACCGCCCGTGACAGATACGCAGTATTTT
TRBJ1-6 TRBD1 - TRBV6-5 CASSHRDRVGSPLHF TGTGCCAGCAGTCACCGGGACAGGGTTGGTTCACCCCTCCACTTT
TRBJ2-3 TRBD2 - TRBV7-2 CASSLLTSTTDTQYF TGTGCCAGCAGCTTACTGACTAGCACCACAGATACGCAGTATTTT
TRBJ2-1 - - TRBV15 CATVQNDFSYNEQFF TGTGCCACCGTACAGAACGACTTCTCCTACAATGAGCAGTTCTTC
TRBJ1-5 - - TRBV6-5 CASTPRLDSNQPQHF TGTGCCAGCACCCCCCGGTTGGATAGCAATCAGCCCCAGCATTTT
TRBJ2-1 - - TRBV12-3/TRBV12-4 CASSGPEQFF TGTGCCAGCTCTGGCCCTGAGCAGTTCTTC
TRBJ1-1 - - TRBV11-3 CASSSSDTEAFF TGTGCCAGCAGCTCCTCAGACACTGAAGCTTTCTTT
TRBJ2-5 TRBD1 - TRBV24-1 CATSDLGTANQETQYF TGTGCCACCAGTGATTTGGGGACAGCCAACCAAGAGACCCAGTACTTC
TRBJ1-4 TRBD1 - TRBV18 CASSSSTGGALWLFF TGTGCCAGCTCATCCTCAACAGGGGGCGCATTATGGCTGTTTTTT
TRBJ1-4 TRBD1 - TRBV28 CASRKQGAGNEKLFF TGTGCCAGCAGGAAACAGGGGGCCGGTAATGAAAAACTGTTTTTT
TRBJ2-7 TRBD1 - TRBV14 CASSPLISGQGLEQYF TGTGCCAGCAGCCCTCTCATCTCGGGACAGGGCCTCGAGCAGTACTTC
TRBJ1-1 - - TRBV7-9 CASSSREMNTEAFF TGTGCCAGCAGCTCCAGGGAAATGAACACTGAAGCTTTCTTT
TRBJ2-1 - - TRBV5-1 CASSLTGWYEQFF TGCGCCAGCAGCTTGACTGGGTGGTATGAGCAGTTCTTC
TRBJ1-5 - few TRBV30 CAWSYTGSSNQPQHF TGTGCCTGGAGTTACACAGGGTCTAGCAATCAGCCCCAGCATTTT
TRBJ2-3 - - TRBV11-1 CASSPRMGPGPDTQYF TGTGCCAGCAGCCCGAGAATGGGGCCGGGCCCAGATACGCAGTATTTT
TRBJ2-5 - - TRBV6-2/TRBV6-3 CASSRIGQQETQYF TGTGCCAGCAGTCGCATCGGACAGCAAGAGACCCAGTACTTC
TRBJ1-6 - - TRBV12-3/TRBV12-4 CASSPRENSPLHF TGTGCCAGCAGCCCGAGGGAAAATTCACCCCTCCACTTT